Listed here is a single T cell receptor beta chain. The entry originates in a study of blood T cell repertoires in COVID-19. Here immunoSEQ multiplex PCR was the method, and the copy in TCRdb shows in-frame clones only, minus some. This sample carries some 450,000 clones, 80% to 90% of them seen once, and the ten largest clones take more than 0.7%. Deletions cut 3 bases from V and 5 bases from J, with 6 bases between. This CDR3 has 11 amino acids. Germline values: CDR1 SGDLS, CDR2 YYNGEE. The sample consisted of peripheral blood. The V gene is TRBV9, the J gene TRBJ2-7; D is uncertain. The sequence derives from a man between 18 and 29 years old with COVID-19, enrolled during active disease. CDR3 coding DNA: TGTGCCAGCAGCGCGTCCCACGAGCAGTACTTC. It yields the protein CASSASHEQYF.